The source of this T cell receptor (beta chain) is a study of blood T cell repertoires in COVID-19. Germline CDR1 and CDR2: SGHTA and FQGNSA. The CDR3 consists of 16 residues. J lost 3 bases, V lost 4 bases, and 8 bases had no gene match. Under the authors' procedure: Estimation of nucleated cell counts relied on the amplification of reference gene primers. The data were produced by immunoSEQ multiplex PCR, yet TCRdb's version contains in-frame clones alone and is incomplete. V and J calls and clone size are given by that table; D and trimming were obtained from the DNA. The sample shows 200,000 or so clones, 80% to 85% of them seen only once. Participants' reported clinical history set cohort assignment. The study counted Cohort 3 donors as recovered given two negative PCRs, clearance, or symptom resolution.

Sequencing input: PBMCs or T cells enriched from blood (not recorded which). This sequence was found in a man between 35 and 55 years old who had recovered from COVID-19. V gene TRBV7-2 combines with J gene TRBJ2-3, with TRBD2 identical over 9 bases. The CDR3 loop is CASSSQRGVGTDTQYF. Written as DNA, the CDR3 is TGTGCCAGCAGCTCCCAGCGGGGGGTAGGGACAGATACGCAGTATTTT.